Listed here are 14 T cell receptor beta chains from one sample, sequenced in a study of identical twins. TCRdb reprocessed the 5' RACE reads via MiXCR and lists one record per CDR3 protein. The sample consists of under 350,000 distinct CDR3 sequences, over 8.5% of them appearing once. These data also formed part of another study, on yellow fever vaccine responses in identical twins.

The source material was CD8+ T cells sorted from blood. These receptors came from a woman younger than 35 in good health.

This clonotype was seen more than once but under ten times. The V call is TRBV4-3, the J call TRBJ1-6; perhaps TRBD1 as D (6 bases). V was shortened by 0 bases and J by 13 bases, with 10 bases between the two germline ends. This CDR3 contains 13 residues. CDR1 and CDR2 (germline): LGHNA, YSLEER. In DNA, the CDR3 is TGCGCCAGCAGCCAAGATAGGAGGGGGCCCCTCCACTTT. Translating gives CASSQDRRGPLHF.

At least ten counts were recorded for this clonotype. This chain connects TRBV4-2 to TRBJ2-7; 10 nucleotides match TRBD2. This CDR3 region has 17 residues. Germline-derived CDR1 and CDR2 are LGHNA and YNFKEQ. The V segment lost 4 bases and the J segment 3 bases; nucleotides outside the gene matches: 12. CDR3 sequence reads: CASSRPSSGRDFYEQYF. As DNA, the CDR3 is TGTGCCAGCAGCCGTCCCTCTAGCGGGAGAGACTTCTACGAGCAGTACTTC.

As regards this clonotype: An end of the junction does not agree with germline; a read error may underlie this. V and J are TRBV7-7 and TRBJ2-1; 9 bases line up with TRBD2. From germline, CDR1 is SSHAT and CDR2 FNYEAQ (reference sequence). CDR3 length: 17 amino acids. This CDR3 is CASSPGWDSGGYNEQFF. CDR3 nucleotides: TGTGCTAGCAGCCCAGGGTGGGATAGCGGGGGTTACAATGAGCAGTTCTTC. Full variable domain (outside the CDR3, taken from reference TRBV7-7 and TRBJ2-1): GAGVSQSPRYKVTKRGQDVTLRCDPISSHATLYWYQQALGQGPEFLTYFNYEAQPDKSGLPSDRFSAERPEGSISTLTIQRTEQRDSAMYRCASSPGWDSGGYNEQFFGPGTRLTVL.

The rearrangement links TRBV28 to TRBJ2-4; tentative D call: TRBD1 (5 bases). This CDR3 comprises 11 residues. Trimming stripped 11 bases from V and 7 bases from J, with 12 bases between. Germline-derived CDR1 and CDR2 are MDHEN and SYDVKM. The CDR3 protein is CAGASGNIQYF. The DNA for the CDR3 is TGTGCCGGGGCGTCCGGGAACATTCAGTACTTC.

Only a few counts were recorded for this clonotype. This sequence joins TRBV12-3 or TRBV12-4 and TRBJ2-7; D is perhaps TRBD1 (5 bases). This CDR3 contains 13 residues. Trimming removed 3 bases from V and 7 bases from J, with 13 bases in between. The CDR3, as DNA: TGTGCCAGCAGTTTTAGACAGTTTGGAGAGCAGTACTTC. Translated, it gives CASSFRQFGEQYF.

This clonotype was observed at least ten times. The chain links TRBV27 to TRBJ2-3; TRBD1 aligns across 8 bases. Germline CDR1 reads MNHEY; CDR2 reads SMNVEV (reference sequence). With 4 bases clipped from V and 0 bases from J, the junction kept 6 bases outside the gene matches. The CDR3 spans 16 residues. The CDR3 sequence: CASSSIWTGSTDTQYF. Here the CDR3 DNA reads TGTGCCAGCAGTTCCATATGGACAGGGAGCACAGATACGCAGTATTTT.

There are many counts of this clonotype. V is TRBV7-9 and J is TRBJ2-2; D is unclear. V lost 6 bases and J lost 3, with 8 bases in between. Germline V CDR1 and CDR2: SEHNR, FQNEAQ (reference sequence). The CDR3 consists of 13 residues. The CDR3 region is CASSFLDTGELFF. The CDR3 nucleotides are TGTGCCAGCAGTTTTCTGGACACCGGGGAGCTGTTTTTT.

The genes are TRBV6-1 and TRBJ2-1, with 15 bases identical to TRBD2. In germline, CDR1 is MNHNS, CDR2 SASEGT. This CDR3 contains 18 residues. V was pared by 5 bases and J by 2 bases, with 7 bases of the junction left unmatched. The CDR3 sequence is CASSQRTSGGATYNEQFF. The CDR3 DNA reads TGTGCCAGCAGTCAAAGGACTAGCGGGGGGGCCACCTACAATGAGCAGTTCTTC.

The count of this clonotype is one. The junction and the germline gene differ at one end; a read error may be behind it. The chain employs TRBV7-2 and TRBJ2-7; 7 bases are a match to TRBD1. Germline-derived CDR1 and CDR2 are SGHTA and FQGNSA. The CDR3 extends over 15 amino acids. The CDR3 is CASSWEWDSSYDQYF. CDR3 DNA sequence: TGTGCCAGCAGCTGGGAGTGGGACAGCTCCTACGACCAGTACTTC.

A few counts support this clonotype. J is TRBJ2-3 and V is TRBV10-3; 8 nucleotides line up with TRBD1. Losses at the gene ends were 4 bases for V and 1 base for J; bases not matched to a gene: 10. The germline CDR1 and CDR2 sequences are ENHRY and SYGVKD. There are 17 residues in the CDR3. The CDR3 coding sequence is TGTGCCATCAGTGGAATGGGCCAGGGACAGGGCACAGATACGCAGTATTTT. It specifies CAISGMGQGQGTDTQYF.

The table lists this clonotype with many counts. V gene TRBV4-3 combines with J gene TRBJ1-2; no definite D call. CDR3 length equals 14 residues. Trimming removed 4 bases at V and 2 bases at J, with 11 bases between. The germline CDR1 and CDR2 sequences are LGHNA and YSLEER. The DNA for the CDR3 is TGCGCCAGCAGCCCAAGGGCTGGGAACTATGGCTACACCTTC. Translation: CASSPRAGNYGYTF.

Remarks on this clonotype: A much larger clone lies one base from this, so it may be a read error. The chain combines TRBV12-3 or TRBV12-4 with TRBJ2-5; 7 bases are shared with TRBD1. Trimming removed 4 bases from V and 12 bases from J; junction bases left unmatched: 8. The CDR3 runs to 12 residues. In DNA, the CDR3 is TGTGCCAGCAGTTCCTTGGGACAGTTGAAGTACTTC. This sequence encodes CASSSLGQLKYF.

This clonotype has at least ten counts. The V gene is TRBV10-3, the J gene TRBJ2-7; 9 bases fit TRBD2. Unmatched junction bases numbered 3, after V lost 0 bases and J lost 3 bases. The CDR3 has 15 residues. Germline lookup yields CDR1 ENHRY and CDR2 SYGVKD. CDR3 sequence: CAISESRSGSYEQYF. DNA for the CDR3: TGTGCCATCAGTGAGTCACGTAGCGGGAGCTACGAGCAGTACTTC.

Ten or more counts support this clonotype. This chain connects TRBV10-2 to TRBJ1-5; D might be TRBD1 (6 bases). This CDR3 spans 14 amino acids. Germline V gene data show CDR1 as WSHSY and CDR2 as SAAADI. V lost 6 bases and J 2 bases, leaving 11 bases between the germline ends. The CDR3 DNA reads TGCGCCAGCAGGGACAGTTTGGGCAATCAGCCCCAGCATTTT. Translation gives CASRDSLGNQPQHF.